These T cell receptor beta chains were read from a single sample in a study of human T cells and chemical hapten exposure. TCRdb fed the RACE reads into MiXCR, producing one record per CDR3 protein. The table includes some 120,000 distinct CDR3 sequences, about 12% detected once. The sample in question was whole blood, obtained in connection with sensitization to the hapten diphenylcyclopropenone (DPC). Source of these receptors: a woman aged 45-65 years with alopecia areata. Some clones in this sample may be carry-over from other donors' samples. CDR3s include the opening cysteine and the closing phenylalanine or tryptophan. A D gene is named only where the DNA matches it firmly. Size tells how often a clone was seen (once, few, many) or the class of an expanded clone, and some rows leave it out.

>TRBJ2-3|TRBV6-6|-|TRBD2
CASSYSLSPEREDTDTQYF
TGTGCCAGCAGTTACTCTCTCTCTCCTGAGCGGGAGGACACAGATACGCAGTATTTT
>TRBJ2-3|TRBV28|many|TRBD1
CASSAPFRGMSTDTQYF
TGTGCCAGCAGTGCACCATTCAGGGGGATGAGCACAGATACGCAGTATTTT
>TRBJ2-3|TRBV10-2|-|-
CASSRDGRLSTDTQYF
TGCGCCAGCAGCCGGGACGGGCGACTGAGCACAGATACGCAGTATTTT
>TRBJ1-2|TRBV18|few|TRBD1
CASSGRGQTNYGYTF
TGTGCCAGCTCCGGCAGGGGACAGACAAACTATGGCTACACCTTC
>TRBJ2-1|TRBV4-2|few|TRBD2
CASSQDEGLAEYNEQFF
TGTGCCAGCAGCCAAGATGAGGGGCTAGCGGAATACAATGAGCAGTTCTTC
>TRBJ2-5|TRBV7-2|many|TRBD2
CATRTSGGRAETQYF
TGTGCCACCCGGACTAGCGGGGGGCGGGCGGAGACCCAGTACTTC
>TRBJ2-3|TRBV3-1|-|-
CASSQGHGGQYF
TGTGCCAGCAGCCAAGGCCATGGGGGGCAGTATTTT
>TRBJ2-7|TRBV6-6|many|TRBD1
CASRLWDRGNEQYF
TGTGCCAGCAGGCTCTGGGACAGGGGCAACGAGCAGTACTTC
>TRBJ2-2|TRBV29-1|many|-
CSVEDPPPGELFF
TGCAGCGTTGAAGATCCCCCCCCTGGGGAGCTGTTTTTT
>TRBJ2-2|TRBV5-1|few|TRBD1
CASSLIPQGEMAGELFF
TGCGCCAGCAGCTTGATCCCCCAGGGGGAGATGGCCGGGGAGCTGTTTTTT
>TRBJ1-4|TRBV19|few|-
CASSPGVANEKLFF
TGTGCCAGTAGTCCAGGGGTGGCTAATGAAAAACTGTTTTTT
>TRBJ1-6|TRBV18|many|-
CASSPRTDNSPLHF
TGTGCCAGCTCACCTAGGACAGACAATTCACCCCTCCACTTT
>TRBJ1-1|TRBV27|-|-
CASSSYIDRGKAFF
TGTGCCAGCAGCTCCTACATTGACCGAGGGAAAGCTTTCTTT
>TRBJ2-2|TRBV2|few|TRBD2
CASNPGTSGRFTGELFF
TGTGCCAGCAACCCCGGGACTAGCGGGAGGTTCACCGGGGAGCTGTTTTTT
>TRBJ1-1|TRBV20-1|few|-
CSATYDGRNTEAFF
TGCAGTGCCACCTACGACGGTAGGAACACTGAAGCTTTCTTT
>TRBJ2-7|TRBV29-1|many|-
CSVGNPYEQYF
TGCAGCGTTGGTAACCCCTACGAGCAGTACTTC
>TRBJ1-5|TRBV12-3/TRBV12-4|-|-
CASRMGSGNQPQHF
TGTGCCAGCAGAATGGGCAGCGGCAATCAGCCCCAGCATTTT
>TRBJ2-3|TRBV5-1|-|TRBD2
CASSQGGGDTQYF
TGCGCCAGCAGCCAGGGCGGGGGAGATACGCAGTATTTT
>TRBJ2-6|TRBV5-1|-|-
CASSPRWQASGANVLTF
TGCGCCAGCAGCCCCCGTTGGCAGGCCTCTGGGGCCAACGTCCTGACTTTC
>TRBJ2-1|TRBV20-1|many|-
CSARGPSPHEQFF
TGCAGTGCTAGAGGCCCCTCCCCCCATGAGCAGTTCTTC
>TRBJ2-5|TRBV29-1|few|TRBD2
CSVPRSGGGETQYF
TGCAGCGTCCCGAGGAGCGGGGGTGGGGAGACCCAGTACTTC
>TRBJ2-7|TRBV18|many|-
CASSPDSSSYEQYF
TGTGCCAGCTCACCCGACAGTAGCTCCTACGAGCAGTACTTC
>TRBJ2-2|TRBV15|-|-
CATSLLGGGRPTGELFF
TGTGCCACCAGCCTATTGGGCGGGGGCCGCCCCACCGGGGAGCTGTTTTTT
>TRBJ1-5|TRBV18|-|-
CASQLGVDQPQHF
TGTGCCAGCCAATTGGGAGTCGATCAGCCCCAGCATTTT
>TRBJ1-5|TRBV6-1|-|-
CASSAGTSNQPQHF
TGTGCCAGCAGTGCGGGGACCAGCAATCAGCCCCAGCATTTT
>TRBJ1-1|TRBV5-1|-|-
CASSFGQTKEAFF
TGCGCCAGCAGCTTCGGACAGACCAAGGAAGCTTTCTTT
>TRBJ1-2|TRBV28|many|-
CASLPGLTNYGYTF
TGTGCCAGCCTCCCGGGACTCACTAACTATGGCTACACCTTC
>TRBJ2-1|TRBV11-2|few|TRBD2
CASSRTSGGSNEQFF
TGTGCCAGCAGCCGGACTAGCGGGGGTTCAAATGAGCAGTTCTTC
>TRBJ2-5|TRBV20-1|-|TRBD2
CSARGATSGGAGETQYF
TGCAGTGCTAGAGGGGCGACTAGCGGGGGGGCCGGAGAGACCCAGTACTTC
>TRBJ1-1|TRBV28|few|-
CASAPLMNTEAFF
TGTGCCAGCGCCCCCCTCATGAACACTGAAGCTTTCTTT
>TRBJ2-3|TRBV7-9|-|TRBD2
CASSPWTSGYTDTQYF
TGTGCCAGCAGCCCATGGACTAGCGGGTACACAGATACGCAGTATTTT
>TRBJ2-4|TRBV28|many|-
CASSGSTGALGIQYF
TGTGCCAGCAGCGGTAGTACCGGGGCCCTAGGGATTCAGTACTTC
>TRBJ2-3|TRBV6-1|-|-
CASSESIGTDTQYF
TGTGCCAGCAGTGAGTCGATCGGGACAGATACGCAGTATTTT
>TRBJ2-7|TRBV20-1|few|-
CSATVLGEQYF
TGCAGTGCTACCGTCCTGGGGGAGCAGTACTTC
>TRBJ1-4|TRBV28|many|-
CASSLGTEKLFF
TGTGCCAGCAGTTTAGGTACTGAAAAACTGTTTTTT
>TRBJ1-1|TRBV6-2/TRBV6-3|-|TRBD1
CASSSLTGVTEAFF
TGTGCCAGCAGTTCATTGACAGGGGTCACTGAAGCTTTCTTT
>TRBJ2-3|TRBV25-1|many|-
CASSPPTGGTDTQYF
TGTGCCAGCAGCCCCCCGACCGGGGGCACAGATACGCAGTATTTT
>TRBJ1-4|TRBV5-1|many|-
CASSAGAWGRNEKLFF
TGCGCCAGCAGCGCCGGGGCGTGGGGGCGGAATGAAAAACTGTTTTTT
>TRBJ2-2|TRBV6-5|many|-
CASQKGVRLGTGELFF
TGTGCCAGCCAAAAAGGGGTCCGGTTGGGCACCGGGGAGCTGTTTTTT